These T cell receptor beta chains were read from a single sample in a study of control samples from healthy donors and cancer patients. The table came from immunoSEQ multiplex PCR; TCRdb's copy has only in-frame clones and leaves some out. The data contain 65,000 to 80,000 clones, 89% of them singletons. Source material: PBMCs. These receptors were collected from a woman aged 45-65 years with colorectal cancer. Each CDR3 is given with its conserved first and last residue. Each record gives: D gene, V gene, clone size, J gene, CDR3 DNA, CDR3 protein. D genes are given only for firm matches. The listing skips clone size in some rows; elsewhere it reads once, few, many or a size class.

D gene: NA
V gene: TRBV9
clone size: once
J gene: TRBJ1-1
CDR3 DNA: TGTGCCAGCAGCGCGCGGACAGTTAACACTGAAGCTTTCTTT
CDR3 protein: CASSARTVNTEAFF

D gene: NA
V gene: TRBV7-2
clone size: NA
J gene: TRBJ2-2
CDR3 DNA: TGTGCCAGCGGACCGGGACCTTCCCCCGGGGAGCTGCTTTTT
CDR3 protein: CASGPGPSPGELLF

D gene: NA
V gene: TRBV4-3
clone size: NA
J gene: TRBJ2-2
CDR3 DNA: TGCGCCAGCAGCCAAGATTCAGGGGCTTGGACCGGGGAGCTGTTTTTT
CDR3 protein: CASSQDSGAWTGELFF

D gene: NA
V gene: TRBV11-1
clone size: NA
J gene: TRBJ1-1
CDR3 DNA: TGTGCCAGCAGCGTCAGGGGTTTTGAAGCTTTCTTT
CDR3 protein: CASSVRGFEAFF

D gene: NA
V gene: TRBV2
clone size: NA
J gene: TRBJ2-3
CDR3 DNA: TGTGCCAGCAGTGGGACGACCACAGATACGCAGTATTTT
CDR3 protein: CASSGTTTDTQYF

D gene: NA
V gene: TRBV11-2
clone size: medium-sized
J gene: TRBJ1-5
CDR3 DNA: TGTGCCAGCAGCTTAGTAGGAGACCAGGGTCAGAAAAGCAATCAGCCCCAGCATTTT
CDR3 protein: CASSLVGDQGQKSNQPQHF

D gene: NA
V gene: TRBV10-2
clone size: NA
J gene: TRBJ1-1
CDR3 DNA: TGCGCCAGCAGTGAGTTCCTGAACACTGAAGCTTTCTTT
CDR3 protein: CASSEFLNTEAFF

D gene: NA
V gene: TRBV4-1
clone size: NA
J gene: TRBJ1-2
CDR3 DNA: TGCGCCAGCAGCCAAGATTGGGGCAGGGCAAATGGCTACACCTTC
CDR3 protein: CASSQDWGRANGYTF

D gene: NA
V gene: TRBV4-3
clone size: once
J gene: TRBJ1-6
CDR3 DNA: TGCGCCAGCAGCCAAGAGGGGCAGACTAATTCACCCCTCCACTTT
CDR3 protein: CASSQEGQTNSPLHF

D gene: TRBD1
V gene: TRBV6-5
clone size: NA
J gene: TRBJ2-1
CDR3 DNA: TGTGCCAGCAGTAGGGACAGGGCCACGATGAATGAGCAGTTCTTC
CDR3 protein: CASSRDRATMNEQFF

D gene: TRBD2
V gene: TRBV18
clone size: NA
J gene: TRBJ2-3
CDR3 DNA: TGTGCCAGCTCCCCGTACGGGGGGGCGGGAGATACGCAGTATTTT
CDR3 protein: CASSPYGGAGDTQYF

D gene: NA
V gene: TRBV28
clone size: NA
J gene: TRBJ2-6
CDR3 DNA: TGTGCCAGCAGTTTCGATGGGGCCGGGGCCAACGTCCTGACTTTC
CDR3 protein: CASSFDGAGANVLTF

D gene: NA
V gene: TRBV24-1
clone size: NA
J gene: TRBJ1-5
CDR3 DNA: TGTGCCACCAGTGATTTGGGGGGACCCAATCAGCCCCAGCATTTT
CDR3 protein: CATSDLGGPNQPQHF

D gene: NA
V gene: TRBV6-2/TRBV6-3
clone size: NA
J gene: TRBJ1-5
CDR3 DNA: TGTGCCAGCAGTTACTCCACACGGGGAGCGTACAATCAGCCCCAGCATTTT
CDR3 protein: CASSYSTRGAYNQPQHF

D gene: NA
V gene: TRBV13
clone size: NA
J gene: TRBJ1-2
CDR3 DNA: TGTGCCAGCAGCTTAAACGGCCTCTATGGCTACACCTTC
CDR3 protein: CASSLNGLYGYTF

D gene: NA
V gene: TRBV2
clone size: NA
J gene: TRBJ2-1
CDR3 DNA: TGTGCCAGCAGCGGCAGGGCCTACAATGAGCAGTTCTTC
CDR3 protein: CASSGRAYNEQFF

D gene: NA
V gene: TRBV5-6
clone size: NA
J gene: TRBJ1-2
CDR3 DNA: TGTGCCAGCAGCTACATTTATGGCTACACCTTC
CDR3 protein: CASSYIYGYTF

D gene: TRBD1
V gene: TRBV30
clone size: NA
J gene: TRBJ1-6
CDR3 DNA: TGTGCCTGGGACAGGGGGAAGAGCTCCTATAATTCACCCCTCCACTTT
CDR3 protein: CAWDRGKSSYNSPLHF

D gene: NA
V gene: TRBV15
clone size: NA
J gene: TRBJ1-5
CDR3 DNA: TGTGCCACCCGGGGGGAGGGGACATGGCCCCAGCATTTT
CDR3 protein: CATRGEGTWPQHF

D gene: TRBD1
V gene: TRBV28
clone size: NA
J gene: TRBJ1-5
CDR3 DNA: TGTGCCAGCAGTCTCGGACAGGGGATCGGTCAGCCCCAGCATTTT
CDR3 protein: CASSLGQGIGQPQHF

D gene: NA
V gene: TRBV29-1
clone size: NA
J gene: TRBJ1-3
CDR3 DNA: TGCAGCGTTCAGGGATCTGGAAACACCATATATTTT
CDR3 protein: CSVQGSGNTIYF

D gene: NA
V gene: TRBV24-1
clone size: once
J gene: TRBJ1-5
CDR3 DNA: TGTGCCACCAGTGATTTGGCCGAGAATCAGCCCCAGCATTTT
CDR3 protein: CATSDLAENQPQHF

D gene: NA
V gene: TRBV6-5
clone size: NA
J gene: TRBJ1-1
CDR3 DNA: TGTGCCAGCTCGAACCCGGACACTGAAGCTTTCTTT
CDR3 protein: CASSNPDTEAFF

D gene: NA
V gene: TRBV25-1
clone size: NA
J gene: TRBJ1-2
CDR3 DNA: TGTGCCAGCAGTGAATATCCGGTGAGCTATGGCTACACCTTC
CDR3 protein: CASSEYPVSYGYTF

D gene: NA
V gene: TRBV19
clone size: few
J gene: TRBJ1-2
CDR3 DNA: TGTGCCAGTAGTATCTCGGGCGGCCCGTGGAATGGCTACACCTTC
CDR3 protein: CASSISGGPWNGYTF

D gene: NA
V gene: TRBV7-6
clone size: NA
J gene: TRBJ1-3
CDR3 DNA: TGTGCCAGCAGCTTAGAGGCAGAACTTGGAAACACCATATATTTT
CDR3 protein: CASSLEAELGNTIYF

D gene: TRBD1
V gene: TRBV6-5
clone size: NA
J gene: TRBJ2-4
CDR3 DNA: TGTGCCAGCGGGTGGGTTGACAGGGGACACATTCAGTACTTC
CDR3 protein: CASGWVDRGHIQYF

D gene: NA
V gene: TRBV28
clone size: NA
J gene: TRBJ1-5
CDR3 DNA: TGTGCCAGCAGTCAACAGGGTCATGATCAGCCCCAGCATTTT
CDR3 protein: CASSQQGHDQPQHF

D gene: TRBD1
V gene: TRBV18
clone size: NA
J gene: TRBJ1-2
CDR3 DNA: TGTGCCAGCTCGCCCGACAGGGTCAATGGCTACACCTTC
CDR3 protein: CASSPDRVNGYTF

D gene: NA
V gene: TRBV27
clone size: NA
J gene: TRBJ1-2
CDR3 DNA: TGTGCCAGCAGTTCCCTCAGGGGCCCTAACTATGGCTACACCTTC
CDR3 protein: CASSSLRGPNYGYTF

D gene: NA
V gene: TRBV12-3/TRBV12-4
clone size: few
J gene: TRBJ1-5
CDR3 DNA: TGTGCCAGCAGTGACAGTTTCCATCAGCCCCAGCATTTT
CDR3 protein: CASSDSFHQPQHF

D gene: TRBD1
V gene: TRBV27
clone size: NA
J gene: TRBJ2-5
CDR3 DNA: TGTGCCAGCAGCCTCACAGGGGATGAGACCCAGTACTTC
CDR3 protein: CASSLTGDETQYF

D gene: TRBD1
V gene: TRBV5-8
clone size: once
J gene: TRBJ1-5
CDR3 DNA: TGTGCCAGCGACTCCGGACAGGGTAGCAATCAGCCCCAGCATTTT
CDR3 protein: CASDSGQGSNQPQHF

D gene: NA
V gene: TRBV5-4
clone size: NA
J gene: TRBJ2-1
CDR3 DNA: TGTGCCAGCAGCCAGGACGGCAATGAGCAGTTCTTC
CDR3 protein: CASSQDGNEQFF

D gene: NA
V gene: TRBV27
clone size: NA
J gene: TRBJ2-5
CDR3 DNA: TGTGCCAGCAGGGACCTCGTGGAGACCCAGTACTTC
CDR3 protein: CASRDLVETQYF

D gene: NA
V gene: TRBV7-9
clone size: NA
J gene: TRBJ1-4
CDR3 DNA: TGTGCCAGCAGCCCTCATCTGGGGACTGAAAAACTGTTTTTT
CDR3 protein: CASSPHLGTEKLFF

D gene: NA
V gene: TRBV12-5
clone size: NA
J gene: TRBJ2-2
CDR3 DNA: TGTGCTAGTACGAGGGAGACCGGGGAGCTGTTTTTT
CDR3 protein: CASTRETGELFF

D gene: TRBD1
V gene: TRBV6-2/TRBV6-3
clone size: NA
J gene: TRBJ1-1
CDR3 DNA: TGTGCCAGCAGTGTCGACAGGGTCGACACTGAAGCTTTCTTT
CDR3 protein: CASSVDRVDTEAFF

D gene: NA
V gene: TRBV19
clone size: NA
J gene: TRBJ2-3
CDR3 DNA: TGTGCCAGTAGTATAGGGGGCGCAGATACGCAGTATTTT
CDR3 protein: CASSIGGADTQYF

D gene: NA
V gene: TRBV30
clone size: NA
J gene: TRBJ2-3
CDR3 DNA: TGTGCCTGGAGTGTACTTAGCACAGATACGCAGTATTTT
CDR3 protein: CAWSVLSTDTQYF

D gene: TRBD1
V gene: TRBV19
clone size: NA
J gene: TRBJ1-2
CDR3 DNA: TGTGCCAGTAGGCGGGACAGCTCTAACTATGGCTACACCTTC
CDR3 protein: CASRRDSSNYGYTF

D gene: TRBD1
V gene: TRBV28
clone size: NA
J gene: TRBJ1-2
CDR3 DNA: TGTGCCAGCAGCCCCCCCTCGACAGGGCGAGTCGATGGCTACACCTTC
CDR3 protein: CASSPPSTGRVDGYTF

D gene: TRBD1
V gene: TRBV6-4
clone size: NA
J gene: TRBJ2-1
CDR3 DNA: TGTGCCTCAATCCTCGGGACAGCTAACAATGAGCAGTTCTTC
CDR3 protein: CASILGTANNEQFF

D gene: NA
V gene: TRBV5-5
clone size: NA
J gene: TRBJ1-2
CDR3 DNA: TGTGCCAGCAGCTTGGGAGGGGAGGATGGCTACACCTTC
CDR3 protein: CASSLGGEDGYTF

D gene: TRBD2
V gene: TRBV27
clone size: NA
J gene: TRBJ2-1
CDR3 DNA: TGTGCCAGCATTGTAGCGGGGGTAGCTAATGAGCAGTTCTTC
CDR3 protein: CASIVAGVANEQFF

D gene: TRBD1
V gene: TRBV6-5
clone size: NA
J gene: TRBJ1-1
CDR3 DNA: TGTGCCAGCAGTCTCGGACAGGCCGTCACTGAAGCTTTCTTT
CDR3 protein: CASSLGQAVTEAFF

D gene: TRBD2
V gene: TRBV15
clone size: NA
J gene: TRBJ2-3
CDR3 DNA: TGTGCCACCAGCAGACTAGGACTAGGGAGGGACACAGATACGCAGTATTTT
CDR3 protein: CATSRLGLGRDTDTQYF

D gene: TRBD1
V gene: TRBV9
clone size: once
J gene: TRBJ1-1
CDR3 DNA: TGTGCCAGCAGCGCCGCAGGGGGAGGGCTGAGGACTGAAGCTTTCTTT
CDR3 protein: CASSAAGGGLRTEAFF

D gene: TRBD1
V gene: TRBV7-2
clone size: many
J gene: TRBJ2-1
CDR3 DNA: TGTGCCAGCAGCTTTGGACAGGCCACTTACAATGAGCAGTTCTTC
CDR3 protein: CASSFGQATYNEQFF

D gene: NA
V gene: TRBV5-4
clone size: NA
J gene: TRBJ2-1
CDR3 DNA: TGTGCCAGCAGCCAGGCAGGTCAGGGAGGCTATGAGCAGTTCTTC
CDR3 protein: CASSQAGQGGYEQFF

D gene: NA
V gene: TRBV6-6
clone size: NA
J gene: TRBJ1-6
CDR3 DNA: TGTGCCAGCTCTAACTCGGGACTTGGCGGTTCACCCCTCCACTTT
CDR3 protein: CASSNSGLGGSPLHF